This T cell receptor beta chain was found in a study of molecular identifiers for immune sequencing clone quantification (dated by TCRdb to 2016 to 2019). General notes on the study: In a replicate experiment, RNA from about 21,000 or 97,000 naive CD8 T cells was split into five aliquots, four of which were sequenced. This methods study used CD8 T cells to benchmark TCR RNA copy counting and molecular-identifier clustering-based TCR repertoire sequencing (MIDCIRS).

The CDR3 runs 16 residues from the cysteine to the phenylalanine. The CDR3 DNA has 48 bases and is translated from base 1. CDR1 is given as LNHDA and CDR2 as SQIVND, both from the germline V gene (reference sequence). V is cut back by 3 bases and J by 0 bases, with 7 bases in the junction unmatched. About this clonotype: Its antigen target is currently unknown. Nothing much larger sits one base from this clone, and base qualities are not available.

Libraries of naive CD8 T cells were generated from around 20,000 to 1,000,000 sorted cells, with 10%, 30% or 50% of the purified RNA used. Naive CD8 T cells, defined as CD8+CD4-CCR7+CD45RA+, were FACS-sorted into RLT Plus buffer on a BD FACSAria II. Detection sensitivity was tested by spiking Jurkat RNA equal to ten or so TCR copies' worth into samples containing about 19,000-1,000,000 naive CD8 T cells. Enrichment of CD8 T cells was done with RosetteSep CD8+ T Cell Enrichment Cocktail plus Ficoll-Paque, and ACK red cell lysis came afterward. On the study overall, not on this receptor specifically: The naive libraries included spiked-in Jurkat TCR RNA (about ten copies' worth), and this RNA is not part of the donor repertoire. When barcode sub-clustering was not used, chimeric consensus sequences inflated TCR diversity, with chimeras reaching as high as 47%. Highly expanded clone sizes could be underestimated because identical TCR molecules may share a barcode. A single cell's worth of spiked-in Jurkat TCR RNA was reported detectable even among about 1.1 million naive CD8 T cells. Modeling indicated about three TCR RNA copies recovered per cell, compared with about 10 by digital PCR, which implies a capture efficiency of 25% to 35%. Clones above 20 RNA copies held over 99% of molecules in CMV-specific effector cells but under 1% in naive cells.

Libraries were made using PCR. Sequenced using a NextSeq 500. Preparation of bulk TCR libraries followed a previously described approach, with the TCR primers listed in Table S5. Total RNA was purified with the Qiagen AllPrep DNA/RNA kit. Before any analysis, reads coming from multiple sequencing runs of the same library were combined into one pool. In the original analysis: Only reads with exact TCR constant sequence were kept, trimmed to 150 nt, and grouped by their 12-nt molecular barcodes. Within each barcode group, reads were sub-clustered at a 15% Levenshtein threshold, and quality-weighted consensus sequences were built per RNA molecule. Non-functional sequences were filtered out, along with any lower-count sequence sitting one edit away from another sequence. Barcode sub-clusters with fewer than 20% of the maximum read count were removed, based on fitting two negative binomial distributions. TCRdb passed the public sequencing reads through fastp at Q25 and MiXCR, retaining productive beta sequences. A single entry per CDR3 protein holds the most common genes and DNA from its merged rows. TCRdb's processing, not the authors', yielded these V and J calls. The sample includes some 100,000 distinct CDR3 sequences, with under 40% observed a single time. The top ten hold approximately 3.8% of the sample.

The sample taken for sequencing was naive CD8+ T cells from blood, with Jurkat cell RNA spiked in. The cell subset or site label corresponds to: FACS-sorted CD8+CD4-CCR7+CD45RA+ naive T cells. The rearranged segments are TRBV19 and TRBJ2-5; a stretch of 7 junction bases matches TRBD2. This sequence was found in a human donor in good health. Some libraries in this study had Jurkat cell RNA spiked in. CDR3 region: CASSIGASGYQETQYF. The bases are TGTGCCAGTAGTATTGGGGCTAGCGGATACCAAGAGACCCAGTACTTC.